These 26 T cell receptor beta chains were all obtained from the same sample, sequenced in a study of human T cells and chemical hapten exposure. From the RACE reads, TCRdb called clonotypes with MiXCR, one entry per CDR3 protein. The data contain tens of thousands of distinct CDR3 sequences, roughly 8.5% of them seen just once; the ten biggest clones take up roughly 3%. Time point specified: patch test 2, 6 weeks after DPC sensitization. Indicated treatment: therapeutic diphenylcyclopropenone sensitization with weekly scalp DPC. The sample was whole blood, taken in connection with sensitization to the hapten diphenylcyclopropenone (DPC). These receptors were obtained from a woman in her forties or fifties with alopecia areata. Some clones in this sample may be carry-over from other donors' samples.

This clonotype was picked up a small number of times. The chain couples TRBV4-3 to TRBJ2-3, with TRBD1 matching over 9 bases. Germline V CDR1 and CDR2: LGHNA, YSLEER. CDR3 size: 16 residues. V dropped 5 bases and J dropped 4; count of bases not matched to a gene: 10. The CDR3 nucleotides read TGCGCCAGCAGCGCTCAACCGGGACAGGGACCAGATACGCAGTATTTT. Translating it yields CASSAQPGQGPDTQYF.

V is TRBV11-2 and J is TRBJ2-1, with 10 bases lining up with TRBD2. CDR1 is SGHAT and CDR2 is FQNNGV in the germline V gene. With V trimmed by 1 base and J by 10 bases, 13 bases remained unmatched. The CDR3 has 17 residues. DNA of the CDR3: TGTGCCAGCAGCTTAGTGGTCAGCGGGGGGGGACTCAACGAGCAGTTCTTC. Translated: CASSLVVSGGGLNEQFF.

This clonotype was detected only a few times. The genes are TRBV20-1 and TRBJ1-2; D possibly corresponds to TRBD1 (5 bases). Trimming took 2 bases from V and 5 from J, leaving 24 bases between them. Germline lookup yields CDR1 DFQATT and CDR2 SNEGSKA (reference sequence). This CDR3 spans 17 amino acids. The CDR3 protein is CSARRAGGVGNSYGYTF. The CDR3 DNA sequence: TGCAGTGCTAGACGAGCCGGGGGGGTTGGGAATAGTTATGGCTACACCTTC.

This clonotype came up many times. This chain uses TRBV28 with TRBJ1-1; the match to TRBD1 covers 7 bases. The CDR3 has 13 amino acids. Per germline, CDR1 MDHEN and CDR2 SYDVKM. After removal of 5 bases from V and 10 bases from J, the junction contained 10 bases not matched to a gene. The DNA of the CDR3 is TGTGCCAGCAGTCCCGTCGAGGGGGCCGCAGCTTTCTTT. Protein: CASSPVEGAAAFF.

This clonotype was found many times. The rearrangement joins TRBV7-8 to TRBJ1-2; TRBD1 agrees at 8 bases. The germline CDR1 and CDR2 sequences are SGHVS and FQNEAQ. Unmatched junction bases numbered 5, after V lost 5 bases and J lost 6 bases. The CDR3 loop spans 13 amino acids. CDR3 loop: CASSTQGAHGYTF. The CDR3 DNA sequence: TGTGCCAGCAGCACTCAGGGGGCCCATGGCTACACCTTC.

This clonotype was picked up many times. This chain connects TRBV7-2 to TRBJ1-1; D ambiguous. The germline V and J ends were trimmed by 8 bases and 5 bases, with 12 bases remaining between them. This CDR3 contains 12 residues. Germline V CDR1 and CDR2: SGHTA, FQGNSA. The CDR3 DNA reads as TGTGCCAGCTCCACCTTGAGGACTGAAGCTTTCTTT. It specifies CASSTLRTEAFF.

This clonotype was picked up a small number of times. The rearrangement joins TRBV30 to TRBJ2-4, with D perhaps TRBD1 (6 bases). The CDR3 sequence is 21 residues long. Per germline, CDR1 GTSNPN and CDR2 SVGIG (reference sequence). V was trimmed by 0 bases and J by 0 bases, leaving 27 bases between them. This chain's CDR3 is CAWSVLVSDSTTLLAKNIQYF. CDR3 coding DNA: TGTGCCTGGAGTGTATTGGTCTCGGACAGCACCACTCTACTAGCCAAAAACATTCAGTACTTC.

This clonotype was seen a few times. The rearrangement links TRBV4-3 to TRBJ1-2; TRBD1 aligns across 7 bases. The trim removed 0 bases at V and 3 bases at J, leaving 7 bases unmatched. CDR1 LGHNA and CDR2 YSLEER come from the germline V gene. The CDR3 is 16 amino acids. The CDR3 DNA is TGCGCCAGCAGCCAAGAAGTAAGACAGGGCCACTATGGCTACACCTTC. Translation gives CASSQEVRQGHYGYTF.

Turning to this clonotype: A much larger clone lies a single base off, so this may be a read error. The chain recombines TRBV3-1 with TRBJ1-1, with D perhaps TRBD1 (5 bases). The germline gives CDR1 LGHDT, CDR2 YNNKEL (reference sequence). The CDR3 contains 13 residues. The CDR3 bases are TGTGGCAGCAGCCAGGAGGGGAGGACTGAAGCTTTCTTT. Protein: CGSSQEGRTEAFF. Together with reference TRBV3-1 and TRBJ1-1, the CDR3 gives the full variable domain: DTAVSQTPKYLVTQMGNDKSIKCEQNLGHDTMYWYKQDSKKFLKIMFSYNNKELIINETVPNRFSPKSPDKAHLNLHINSLELGDSAVYFCGSSQEGRTEAFFGQGTRLTVV.

This clonotype was observed many times. The V and J genes are TRBV5-1 and TRBJ2-3; TRBD2 aligns across 8 bases. The CDR3 length is 15 residues. CDR1 SGHRS and CDR2 YFSETQ come from the germline V gene. With 5 bases clipped from V and 0 bases from J, the junction kept 5 bases outside the gene matches. The CDR3 sequence: CASRIGLASTDTQYF. The CDR3 nucleotides read TGCGCCAGCAGAATCGGACTAGCTAGCACAGATACGCAGTATTTT.

The chain uses TRBV9 and TRBJ2-1; TRBD1 might be the D (5 bases). CDR1 SGDLS and CDR2 YYNGEE come from the germline V gene. V gave up 1 base and J gave up 6 bases, with 17 bases separating them. The CDR3 runs to 16 residues. CDR3 residues: CASSVHRSLPVNEQFF. CDR3 DNA: TGTGCCAGCAGCGTACACAGGTCCCTCCCCGTCAATGAGCAGTTCTTC. Drawing the rest from reference TRBV9 and TRBJ2-1, the complete variable domain is DSGVTQTPKHLITATGQRVTLRCSPRSGDLSVYWYQQSLDQGLQFLIQYYNGEERAKGNILERFSAQQFPDLHSELNLSSLELGDSALYFCASSVHRSLPVNEQFFGPGTRLTVL.

This clonotype has at least ten counts. The rearrangement joins TRBV12-3 or TRBV12-4 to TRBJ1-2; D call uncertain. The CDR3 length is 13 residues. V shed 1 base and J shed 4 bases, with 7 bases lying between them. The DNA for the CDR3 is TGTGCCAGCAGTTTAGACGGATCCTATGGCTACACCTTC. Protein product: CASSLDGSYGYTF.

This clonotype appeared a few times. This sequence joins TRBV7-9 and TRBJ2-3, with 8 bases aligning to TRBD2. The germline gives CDR1 SEHNR, CDR2 FQNEAQ (reference sequence). V lost 6 bases, J lost 8 bases, and 10 bases stayed unmatched. This CDR3 has 14 amino acids. In nucleotides, the CDR3 is TGTGCCAGCAGAACAGCGGGGGCGGATGGTACGCAGTATTTT. Protein sequence: CASRTAGADGTQYF.

This clonotype has at least ten counts. The chain joins TRBV20-1 to TRBJ1-5; 7 bases fit TRBD1. The ends lost 8 bases at V and 0 bases at J; junction bases unmatched: 4. The CDR3 contains 13 residues. Germline CDR1 reads DFQATT; CDR2 reads SNEGSKA (reference sequence). For the CDR3, the DNA is TGCAGTATGAGGGGGCCTAGCAATCAGCCCCAGCATTTT. Amino acid sequence: CSMRGPSNQPQHF.

A note on this clonotype: One end of the junction does not line up with germline, which may come from a read error. V gene TRBV28 combines with J gene TRBJ2-5, with D possibly being TRBD2 (6 bases). This CDR3 has 15 residues. Germline V gene data show CDR1 as MDHEN and CDR2 as SYDVKM. The CDR3 is CSSSSGTRTQETQYF. In DNA form, the CDR3 reads TGTTCCAGCAGTTCGGGGACTCGTACTCAAGAGACCCAGTACTTC.

This clonotype was seen more than once but under ten times. The V gene is TRBV7-8, the J gene TRBJ1-1; unclear D gene. With 3 bases removed from V and 1 base from J, the gap between germline ends came to 9 bases. CDR3 length: 14 residues. Per the germline V gene, CDR1 is SGHVS and CDR2 is FQNEAQ. For the CDR3, the DNA is TGTGCCAGCAGCTTTAGTAGGGAGAACACTGAAGCTTTCTTT. This gives the protein CASSFSRENTEAFF.

This clonotype appeared a few times. The V and J genes are TRBV5-6 and TRBJ2-1; 11 positions match TRBD2. The CDR3 spans 14 residues. Per germline, CDR1 SGHDT and CDR2 YYEEEE. The V and J ends lost 2 bases and 7 bases, in that order; junction bases with no gene match: 2. CDR3 protein: CASSFSGGANEQFF. The CDR3 coding sequence is TGTGCCAGCAGCTTTAGCGGGGGGGCAAATGAGCAGTTCTTC.

The chain combines TRBV21-1 with TRBJ1-1; TRBD1, as called in the table, went unchecked against the DNA. TRBV21-1 is a pseudogene locus. The CDR3 runs 16 residues. The CDR3 here is CASSKGISEGQFEAFF. The CDR3 DNA reads as TGTGCCAGCAGCAAAGGAATTTCGGAGGGACAGTTTGAAGCTTTCTTT.

This clonotype was recorded many times. The chain links TRBV5-6 to TRBJ1-5; no clear D gene. V was cut by 4 bases and J by 4 bases, with 12 bases left in between. Per germline, CDR1 SGHDT and CDR2 YYEEEE. This CDR3 contains 14 residues. This chain's CDR3 is CASSPDGLNQPQHF. CDR3 coding DNA: TGTGCCAGCAGCCCGGACGGTCTTAATCAGCCCCAGCATTTT. Filled out from reference TRBV5-6 and TRBJ1-5, the complete variable domain reads DAGVTQSPTHLIKTRGQQVTLRCSPKSGHDTVSWYQQALGQGPQFIFQYYEEEERQRGNFPDRFSGHQFPNYSSELNVNALLLGDSALYLCASSPDGLNQPQHFGDGTRLSIL.

This clonotype was observed at least ten times. The V and J genes are TRBV2 and TRBJ1-2; 12 bases line up with TRBD1. The CDR3 is 12 amino acids. The trim removed 7 bases at V and 13 bases at J, leaving 7 bases unmatched. The germline V gene encodes CDR1 SNHLY and CDR2 FYNNEI. The CDR3 DNA follows: TGTGCCAGCACGGGACAGGGGGCGGTTGGCACCTTC. This codes for CASTGQGAVGTF.

The chain recombines TRBV2 with TRBJ2-3, with TRBD2 matching 7 bases. This CDR3 has 16 amino acids. Unmatched junction bases numbered 12, after V lost 3 bases and J lost 6 bases. Germline assignment: CDR1 SNHLY and CDR2 FYNNEI. In DNA, the CDR3 is TGTGCCAGCAGTGATGGACTAAGCGGGGTGTGGGATACGCAGTATTTT. Its translation is CASSDGLSGVWDTQYF.

This clonotype was seen at least ten times. The J gene is TRBJ2-7, the V gene TRBV27; D is unclear. V dropped 6 bases and J dropped 4 bases, with 10 bases sitting between them. CDR3 length: 12 amino acids. The germline gives CDR1 MNHEY, CDR2 SMNVEV (reference sequence). CDR3 DNA sequence: TGTGCCAGCAGAGGCAGCCTTTACGAGCAGTACTTC. Its protein product is CASRGSLYEQYF.

The chain employs TRBV29-1 and TRBJ2-5; D is undetermined. The CDR3 extends over 13 amino acids. Trimming stripped 8 bases from V and 2 bases from J, with 15 bases between. Germline CDR1 reads SQVTM; CDR2 reads ANQGSEA. CDR3 residues: CSSATLGQETQYF. The CDR3 bases are TGCAGCTCCGCTACGTTGGGACAAGAGACCCAGTACTTC.

There are many counts of this clonotype. J is TRBJ1-1 and V is TRBV6-5; perhaps TRBD1 as D (5 bases). The V and J ends lost 2 bases and 10 bases respectively, with 8 bases between them. The CDR3 runs to 11 residues. The V gene's germline CDR1 is MNHEY and CDR2 SVGAGI. The CDR3 loop is CASSYSGGAFF. The CDR3 nucleotides read TGTGCCAGCAGTTACAGTGGGGGAGCTTTCTTT.

Only a few counts were recorded for this clonotype. J is TRBJ2-7 and V is TRBV11-2; the match to TRBD2 covers 7 bases. There are 14 residues in the CDR3. The germline gives CDR1 SGHAT, CDR2 FQNNGV. V dropped 0 bases and J dropped 7; count of bases not matched to a gene: 6. The CDR3 here is CASSLDAGAYEQYF. CDR3 bases: TGTGCCAGCAGCTTAGACGCGGGAGCGTATGAGCAGTACTTC.

This clonotype was counted between two and nine times. The V gene is TRBV20-1, the J gene TRBJ2-7; TRBD1 might be the D (5 bases). V was cut by 1 base and J by 6 bases, with 10 bases left in between. The CDR3 loop spans 12 amino acids. The germline CDR1 and CDR2 sequences are DFQATT and SNEGSKA (reference sequence). The CDR3 DNA is TGCAGTGCTAGAGCAGCAGGGCGCGAGCAGTACTTC. Translation gives CSARAAGREQYF.